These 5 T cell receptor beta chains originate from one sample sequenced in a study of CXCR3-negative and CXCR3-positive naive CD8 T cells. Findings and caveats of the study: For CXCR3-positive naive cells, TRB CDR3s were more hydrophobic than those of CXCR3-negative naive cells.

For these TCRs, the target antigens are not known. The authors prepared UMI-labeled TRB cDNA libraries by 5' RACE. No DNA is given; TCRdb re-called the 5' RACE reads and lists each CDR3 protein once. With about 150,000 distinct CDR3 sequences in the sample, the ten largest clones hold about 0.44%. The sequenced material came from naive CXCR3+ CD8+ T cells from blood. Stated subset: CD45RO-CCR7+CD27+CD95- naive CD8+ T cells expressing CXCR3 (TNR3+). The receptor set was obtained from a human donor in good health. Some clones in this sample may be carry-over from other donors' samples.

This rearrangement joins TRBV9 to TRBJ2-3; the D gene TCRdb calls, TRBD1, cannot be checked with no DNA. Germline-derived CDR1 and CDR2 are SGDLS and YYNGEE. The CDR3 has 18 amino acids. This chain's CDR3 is CASSGGPNSYVGPITQYF.

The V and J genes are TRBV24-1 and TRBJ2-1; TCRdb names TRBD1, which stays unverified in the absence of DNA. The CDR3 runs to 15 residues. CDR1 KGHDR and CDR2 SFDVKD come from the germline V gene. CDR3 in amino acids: CATSDLLGQGNEQFF.

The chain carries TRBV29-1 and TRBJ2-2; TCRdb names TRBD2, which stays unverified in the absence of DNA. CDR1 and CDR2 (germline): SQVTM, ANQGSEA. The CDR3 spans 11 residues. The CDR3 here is CSVLRAGELFF.

Here the CDR3 reads CASSPVDGKNIQYF. J is TRBJ2-4 and V is TRBV9. This CDR3 has 14 residues. Looked up from germline, CDR1 is SGDLS and CDR2 is YYNGEE.

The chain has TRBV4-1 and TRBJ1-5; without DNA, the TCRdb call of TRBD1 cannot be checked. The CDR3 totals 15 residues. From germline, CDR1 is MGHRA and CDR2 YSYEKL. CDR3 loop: CASSQTQGSNQPQHF.